These T cell receptor beta chains were read from a single sample in a study of T-cell memory formation after mild COVID-19. TCRdb reprocessed the 5' RACE reads via MiXCR and lists one record per CDR3 protein. The data hold around 470,000 distinct CDR3 sequences, with around 19% observed a single time. What was sequenced was PBMCs or a T cell subset sorted from them (not recorded which). These receptors were taken from an adult woman who had mild COVID-19 (a few samples of this study predate the infection). Cell type and time point are not known. Each CDR3 is given with its conserved first and last residue. The order of the fields is D gene, clone size, J gene, V gene, CDR3 DNA, CDR3 protein. A D gene is named only where the DNA matches it firmly. The size field is filled for only some rows; it gives once, few, many or a size class.

-,-,TRBJ1-2,TRBV29-1,TGCAGCGTTGTGCAAGGGATCGGTACGACCTTCGATGGCTACACCTTC,CSVVQGIGTTFDGYTF
-,few,TRBJ2-5,TRBV28,TGTGCCAGCAGTTTAGGGGCGACCCAGTACTTC,CASSLGATQYF
-,few,TRBJ1-1,TRBV14,TGTGCCAGCAGCCCCACACCCCGCAACACTGAAGCTTTCTTT,CASSPTPRNTEAFF
-,-,TRBJ1-1,TRBV6-5,TGTGCCAGCAGTTATTCGGGTCGGAGCGCTGAAGCTTTCTTT,CASSYSGRSAEAFF
TRBD1,-,TRBJ1-1,TRBV12-3/TRBV12-4,TGTGCCAGCAGTTTAGCGGTTTACGACAGGGTGAACACTGAAGCTTTCTTT,CASSLAVYDRVNTEAFF
-,many,TRBJ2-3,TRBV10-2,TGCGCCAGCAGTGAGTCAGACTACACAGATACGCAGTATTTT,CASSESDYTDTQYF
TRBD2,few,TRBJ2-1,TRBV4-2,TGTGCCAGCAGCCAGCAGACTAGCGGGATATACAATGAGCAGTTCTTC,CASSQQTSGIYNEQFF
-,-,TRBJ2-3,TRBV6-1,TGTGCCAGCAGTGAATCAATCCGGGGCACTAGCACAGATACGCAGTATTTT,CASSESIRGTSTDTQYF
-,many,TRBJ1-1,TRBV29-1,TGCAGCGTTGTCGCAAACACTGAAGCTTTCTTT,CSVVANTEAFF
-,few,TRBJ1-5,TRBV5-6,TGTGCCAGCAGCTTGGTTTGGACCGTTGATCAGCCCCAGCATTTT,CASSLVWTVDQPQHF
TRBD2,-,TRBJ2-5,TRBV4-2,TGTGCCAGCAGCCAAGATGGAATAGCGGGAGTCGGGGAGACCCAGTACTTC,CASSQDGIAGVGETQYF
-,-,TRBJ1-4,TRBV5-1,TGCGCCAGCAGCTTGGGGGGTGATGAAAAACTGTTTTTT,CASSLGGDEKLFF
TRBD1,many,TRBJ1-3,TRBV7-2,TGTGCCAGCAGCTTAGGGGACAGACTCTCTGGAAACACCATATATTTT,CASSLGDRLSGNTIYF
TRBD1,-,TRBJ1-2,TRBV12-3/TRBV12-4,TGTGCCGGCAGCCTGGGACAGGGCTATGGCTACACCTTC,CAGSLGQGYGYTF
-,few,TRBJ1-4,TRBV5-1,TGCGCCAGCAAACCCCAGAGCTCAAATGAAAAACTGTTTTTT,CASKPQSSNEKLFF
-,-,TRBJ2-7,TRBV29-1,TGCAGCGTTGAAGATCCTAGCGCGAGCTCCTACGAGCAGTACTTC,CSVEDPSASSYEQYF
-,-,TRBJ1-2,TRBV6-5,TGTGCCGTGAAAAACCGCCTAGGGGGCTACACCTTC,CAVKNRLGGYTF
-,-,TRBJ2-1,TRBV20-1,TGCAGTGCTAGGGGAAGGCAGTACAATGAGCAGTTCTTC,CSARGRQYNEQFF
-,-,TRBJ2-5,TRBV24-1,TGTGCCACCAGTTCCTTCACAGAAGAGACCCAGTACTTC,CATSSFTEETQYF
TRBD1,few,TRBJ1-5,TRBV24-1,TGTGCCACCAGTGTGACAGGGGAGGGCAATCAGCCCCAGCATTTT,CATSVTGEGNQPQHF
-,-,TRBJ2-5,TRBV4-2,TGTGCCAGCAGCCCTCCAACTACAGCACAAGAGACCCAGTACTTC,CASSPPTTAQETQYF
TRBD2,few,TRBJ2-1,TRBV20-1,TGCAGTGCTACGTCCGGGACTAGCGGTTCCTACAATGAGCAGTTCTTC,CSATSGTSGSYNEQFF
TRBD1,few,TRBJ2-1,TRBV7-8,TGTGCCAGCAGCTCGATGACAGGGGACCACTACAATGAGCAGTTCTTC,CASSSMTGDHYNEQFF
-,-,TRBJ2-7,TRBV7-9,TGTGCCAGCACCCGAGAGGTCGAGCAGTACTTC,CASTREVEQYF
TRBD2,few,TRBJ2-1,TRBV9,TGTGCCAGCAGCGCTTCGGGACTAGTGATAAATGAGCAGTTCTTC,CASSASGLVINEQFF
TRBD2,-,TRBJ2-2,TRBV7-2,TGTGCCAGCAGCTCCGGACTAGCGGGAGTAACCGGGGAGCTGTTTTTT,CASSSGLAGVTGELFF
-,-,TRBJ2-2,TRBV6-1,TGTGCCAGCAGTGAAGGCAGGGCCTTGGCCACCGGGGAGCTGTTTTTT,CASSEGRALATGELFF
-,-,TRBJ2-7,TRBV27,TGTGCCAGCAGTTTATCCCCTAGCGCCTCCTACGAGCAGTACTTC,CASSLSPSASYEQYF
-,-,TRBJ2-6,TRBV15,TGTGCCACCAGCAGAGATGCCAACGTCCTGACTTTC,CATSRDANVLTF
-,-,TRBJ1-1,TRBV20-1,TGCAGTGCTATTTGGGGCACTGAAGCTTTCTTT,CSAIWGTEAFF
TRBD2,-,TRBJ2-5,TRBV15,TGTGCCACCAGCATACGACTAGCGGGAGAGACCCAGTACTTC,CATSIRLAGETQYF
-,few,TRBJ1-5,TRBV2,TGTGCCAGCAGTGATCAGTTATATAGCAATCAGCCCCAGCATTTT,CASSDQLYSNQPQHF
TRBD1,-,TRBJ1-1,TRBV29-1,TGCAGCGTCGATCCGGGCAGACAGGGGATTAGAGGGGACACTGAAGCTTTCTTT,CSVDPGRQGIRGDTEAFF
-,few,TRBJ2-1,TRBV10-3,TGTGCCATCACCGGACAAAATGAGCAGTTCTTC,CAITGQNEQFF
TRBD1,-,TRBJ1-1,TRBV4-2,TGTGCCAGCAGCCAAGTTGGTCCGGTTCCAGGGGGGAGTACTGAAGCTTTCTTT,CASSQVGPVPGGSTEAFF
-,-,TRBJ1-1,TRBV2,TGTGCCAGCAGTGCCCCAAGGGCGCTAGGGAATGAAGCTTTCTTT,CASSAPRALGNEAFF
-,-,TRBJ1-5,TRBV24-1,TGTGCCACCAGGGTCAATAGCAATCAGCCCCAGCATTTT,CATRVNSNQPQHF
-,-,TRBJ1-3,TRBV20-1,TGCTCCGTCGGGACTTCTGGAAACACCATATATTTT,CSVGTSGNTIYF
TRBD2,many,TRBJ2-3,TRBV9,TGTGCCAGCAGCGTAACCCGGGGGGGAGATACGCAGTATTTT,CASSVTRGGDTQYF
-,few,TRBJ2-1,TRBV20-1,TGCAGTGCTAGAGAGGGGGGCCCCTACAATGAGCAGTTCTTC,CSAREGGPYNEQFF
-,many,TRBJ2-3,TRBV12-3/TRBV12-4,TGTGCCAGCAGTCCCAGCGGGGATACGCAGTATTTT,CASSPSGDTQYF
-,few,TRBJ2-7,TRBV10-3,TGTGCCATCAGTGAGGTTAACGAGCAGTACTTC,CAISEVNEQYF
TRBD1,few,TRBJ2-7,TRBV6-6,TGTGCCAGCAGTACTACAGGGGCCTACGAGCAGTACTTC,CASSTTGAYEQYF
-,few,TRBJ2-7,TRBV12-3/TRBV12-4,TGTGCCAGCAGTCCTCTGGGGGATCCCTCCTACGAGCAGTACTTC,CASSPLGDPSYEQYF
-,-,TRBJ2-3,TRBV20-1,TGCAGTGCTAGATGGTGGACTAGCACAGATACGCAGTATTTT,CSARWWTSTDTQYF
-,-,TRBJ2-5,TRBV7-9,TGTGCCAGCAGCTTCGCACTAGAAGAGACCCAGTACTTC,CASSFALEETQYF
-,-,TRBJ2-1,TRBV11-1,TGTGCCAGCAGCTTATCGAGCGGGACAGTTGAGCAGTTCTTC,CASSLSSGTVEQFF
-,-,TRBJ1-5,TRBV23-1,TGCGCCAGCAGTCTCAGGGCCTATAGCAATCAGCCCCAGCATTTT,CASSLRAYSNQPQHF
-,-,TRBJ1-1,TRBV27,TGTGCCAGCACCCCCGCAGGGGTGACTGAAGCTTTCTTT,CASTPAGVTEAFF
-,-,TRBJ2-3,TRBV4-2,TGTGCCAGCAGCCAAGACTCACTGGGGGGCGAAGGCACAGATACGCAGTATTTT,CASSQDSLGGEGTDTQYF
-,-,TRBJ2-7,TRBV5-1,TGCGCCAGCAGCCCTGACAATTCCCACGAGCAGTACTTC,CASSPDNSHEQYF
-,-,TRBJ1-4,TRBV6-5,TGTGCCAGCAGTTACGAGACCCCAGGACGAAATGAAAAACTGTTTTTT,CASSYETPGRNEKLFF
-,-,TRBJ1-1,TRBV27,TGTGCCAGCAGTTTGTTAGACAGGTCCTCCGGCGAAGCTTTCTTT,CASSLLDRSSGEAFF